This is a list of T cell receptor beta chains from one sample in a study of T cell changes during pregnancy in multiple sclerosis. The protocol was immunoSEQ multiplex PCR, while the TCRdb copy is restricted to in-frame clones and leaves out a portion. In the table there are tens of thousands of clones, about 91% of which are singletons. Sequencing was performed on peripheral blood, taken before pregnancy. The receptors derive from a female donor with multiple sclerosis, enrolled in a pregnancy study. Each CDR3 is given with its conserved first and last residue. Each record gives: V gene, D gene, J gene, clone size, CDR3 protein, CDR3 DNA. A D gene is named only where the DNA matches it firmly. Clone sizes are given selectively: once, few, many, or a class where the clone is expanded.

>TRBV27|TRBD2|TRBJ2-3|-
CASSLNRREAQVSQYF
TGTGCCAGCAGTTTAAATCGGCGGGAGGCCCAGGTGTCGCAGTATTTT
>TRBV6-1|-|TRBJ1-2|-
CASSYDGIGGYTF
TGTGCCAGCAGTTATGACGGGATTGGGGGCTACACCTTC
>TRBV19|-|TRBJ2-3|-
CASSQGQVTDTQYF
TGTGCCAGTAGTCAGGGGCAGGTCACAGATACGCAGTATTTT
>TRBV2|-|TRBJ1-5|-
CASSGGGRDSNQPQHF
TGTGCCAGCAGTGGGGGGGGGCGGGATAGCAATCAGCCCCAGCATTTT
>TRBV5-1|TRBD2|TRBJ2-1|-
CASSPVASGSREQFF
TGCGCCAGCAGCCCCGTGGCTAGCGGGAGTCGTGAGCAGTTCTTC
>TRBV5-4|TRBD2|TRBJ2-5|-
CASSSGTNPRETQYF
TGTGCCAGCAGCTCCGGGACTAACCCCCGAGAGACCCAGTACTTC
>TRBV27|TRBD2|TRBJ2-3|once
CASSPGTRGTDTQYF
TGTGCCAGCAGCCCCGGGACTAGAGGCACAGATACGCAGTATTTT
>TRBV27|-|TRBJ2-7|-
CASEYRTYEQYF
TGTGCCAGCGAGTACAGGACCTACGAGCAGTACTTC
>TRBV2|-|TRBJ1-2|-
CASTTAGDYYGYTF
TGTGCCAGCACCACGGCAGGGGATTACTATGGCTACACCTTC
>TRBV11-2|-|TRBJ2-5|-
CASSRFPGQETQYF
TGTGCCAGCAGCCGCTTCCCAGGGCAAGAGACCCAGTACTTC
>TRBV9|TRBD1|TRBJ2-7|-
CASSLTGATYEQYF
TGTGCCAGCAGCCTAACAGGGGCGACCTACGAGCAGTACTTC
>TRBV6-5|-|TRBJ2-3|-
CASRLTQWADTQYF
TGTGCCAGTCGACTTACCCAATGGGCAGATACGCAGTATTTT
>TRBV28|-|TRBJ1-2|-
CASSAAGGDYGYTF
TGTGCCAGCAGCGCGGCGGGGGGAGACTATGGCTACACCTTC
>TRBV30|-|TRBJ2-6|-
CAWRTYSGANVLTF
TGTGCCTGGAGAACTTACTCTGGGGCCAACGTCCTGACTTTC
>TRBV28|-|TRBJ1-5|few
CASSLRGYSNQPQHF
TGTGCCAGCAGTTTAAGGGGGTATAGCAATCAGCCCCAGCATTTT
>TRBV27|TRBD1|TRBJ2-5|-
CASSLVPGQGVGTQYF
TGTGCCAGCAGTTTGGTGCCAGGACAGGGGGTTGGGACCCAGTACTTC
>TRBV2|TRBD2|TRBJ2-2|-
CASSQPRRLAGGYTGELFF
TGTGCCAGCAGTCAGCCAAGGCGACTAGCGGGAGGGTACACCGGGGAGCTGTTTTTT
>TRBV7-9|-|TRBJ2-2|-
CASSFGSPNTGELFF
TGTGCCAGCAGCTTTGGGAGCCCGAACACCGGGGAGCTGTTTTTT
>TRBV5-6|-|TRBJ1-4|once
CASSLWGGNEKLFF
TGTGCCAGCAGCTTGTGGGGGGGAAATGAAAAACTGTTTTTT
>TRBV11-2|-|TRBJ1-4|-
CASSSLQGRTNEKLFF
TGTGCCAGCAGCTCTCTACAGGGAAGGACTAATGAAAAACTGTTTTTT